These 20 T cell receptor beta chains share one sample of origin, sequenced in a study of Graves' ophthalmopathy and Graves' hyperthyroidism. Amplification from RNA transcripts yielded the TCR beta CDR3 regions. Second-round multiplex PCR followed a first-round RT-PCR using HTBI primers. TCRdb fed the multiplex PCR reads into MiXCR, producing one record per CDR3 protein. Of a few hundred thousand distinct CDR3 sequences detected, 35% to 40% appear once; the ten largest clones hold about 4.2%. The specimen sequenced was peripheral blood or thyroid tissue (not recorded which). The receptors here all came from an adult man with Graves' hyperthyroidism.

Only a few counts were recorded for this clonotype. This chain joins TRBV2 and TRBJ1-6; 10 nucleotides agree with TRBD1. V lost 8 bases, J lost 4 bases, and 5 bases stayed unmatched. Per the germline V gene, CDR1 is SNHLY and CDR2 is FYNNEI. CDR3 length: 15 residues. CDR3 bases: TGTGCCAGCCAGGACAGGGGGGGTTATAATTCACCCCTCCACTTT. This codes for CASQDRGGYNSPLHF.

The table lists this clonotype with many counts. The rearrangement joins TRBV4-1 to TRBJ1-1, with a weak D call TRBD1 (6 bases). Germline V gene sequence: CDR1 MGHRA, CDR2 YSYEKL. The CDR3 contains 15 residues. V was shortened by 1 base and J by 1 base, with 10 bases between the two germline ends. The CDR3 loop reads CASSQVLTGNTEAFF. Here the CDR3 DNA reads TGCGCCAGCAGCCAAGTCTTGACAGGGAACACTGAAGCTTTCTTT.

Turning to this clonotype: A read error may explain this, as a much larger clone is one base away. The chain combines TRBV10-3 with TRBJ1-3; 7 bases are a match to TRBD1. CDR1 and CDR2 (germline): ENHRY, SYGVKD. V was clipped by 10 bases and J by 0 bases; unmatched bases: 6. The CDR3 consists of 14 residues. Here the CDR3 DNA reads TGTGCCACCACAGGGGTCGACTCTGGAAACACCATATATTTT. Translated, it gives CATTGVDSGNTIYF.

The chain is built from TRBV7-8 and TRBJ2-3, with unresolved D. Germline V gene sequence: CDR1 SGHVS, CDR2 FQNEAQ. Trimming removed 5 bases from V and 4 bases from J, with 7 bases in between. The CDR3 length is 12 residues. This CDR3 is CASSRKPDTQYF. The CDR3 nucleotides read TGTGCCAGCAGCCGTAAGCCAGATACGCAGTATTTT.

The table lists this clonotype with a few counts. The genes are TRBV5-1 and TRBJ1-1, with D uncertain. The CDR3 covers 14 residues. The V end was cut by 2 bases, the J end by 0 bases, with 8 bases between. Germline V gene lookup returns CDR1 SGHRS and CDR2 YFSETQ. CDR3 coding DNA: TGCGCCAGCAGCTTTTTACAGCTGAACACTGAAGCTTTCTTT. This translates into CASSFLQLNTEAFF.

DNA of the CDR3: TGTGCCAGCTCACCTTTGGGGGGCGAGTTTACTGAAGCTTTCTTT. Its protein is CASSPLGGEFTEAFF. The chain joins TRBV18 to TRBJ1-1; TRBD1 might be the D (6 bases). The germline V gene encodes CDR1 KGHSH and CDR2 LQKENI. V lost 3 bases, J lost 5 bases, and 16 bases lay in between. There are 15 residues in the CDR3.

Ten or more counts support this clonotype. V is TRBV6-6 and J is TRBJ1-1, with 8 bases that match TRBD1. V lost 7 bases and J lost 5; bases outside the gene matches: 9. This CDR3 is 14 amino acids long. CDR1 is MNHNY, CDR2 SVGAGI, per germline (reference sequence). CDR3 DNA: TGTGCCAGCAACTATGGACAGGGAGGAACTGAAGCTTTCTTT. This sequence encodes CASNYGQGGTEAFF.

This clonotype was detected only a few times. The DNA of the CDR3 is TGTGCCAGCAGCTTGGGGGGGGCAAGCACAGATACGCAGTATTTT. It yields the protein CASSLGGASTDTQYF. V is TRBV7-8 and J is TRBJ1-5; TRBD2 is a possible D gene (7 bases). The tail of the sequence fits TRBJ2-3 better, so the J call may be wrong. Germline-derived CDR1 and CDR2 are SGHVS and FQNEAQ. The CDR3 spans 15 residues.

Many counts were recorded for this clonotype. The rearrangement uses TRBV7-9 and TRBJ2-7; the D is unclear. With 2 bases removed from V and 9 bases from J, the gap between germline ends came to 14 bases. CDR3 length: 13 residues. Germline V gene data show CDR1 as SEHNR and CDR2 as FQNEAQ (reference sequence). DNA of the CDR3: TGTGCCAGCAGCTTATCTACGATACCAGGGCAGTACTTC. Protein: CASSLSTIPGQYF.

This chain connects TRBV15 to TRBJ1-2; 9 positions agree with TRBD1. The CDR3 runs to 15 residues. V shed 0 bases, J shed 7 bases, and the junction held 6 bases outside the gene matches. Germline assignment: CDR1 LNHNV and CDR2 YYDKDF (reference sequence). CDR3 DNA: TGTGCCACCAGCAGAGACCTCGGGACAGGGATTGGCTACACCTTC. It is translated as CATSRDLGTGIGYTF.

The V and J genes are TRBV15 and TRBJ2-7; 8 bases map to TRBD2. After removal of 1 base from V and 4 bases from J, the junction contained 12 bases not matched to a gene. Germline V gene data show CDR1 as LNHNV and CDR2 as YYDKDF (reference sequence). CDR3 length equals 17 residues. This CDR3 is CATSRVSGAGDGYEQYF. CDR3 coding DNA: TGTGCCACCAGCAGAGTTTCGGGAGCGGGAGATGGATACGAGCAGTACTTC.

This clonotype was counted many times. The V call is TRBV4-2, the J call TRBJ1-5, with D unclear. The CDR3 totals 19 residues. In germline, CDR1 is LGHNA, CDR2 YNFKEQ. With 6 bases removed from V and 0 bases from J, the gap between germline ends came to 24 bases. In DNA, the CDR3 is TGTGCCAGCAGTCGCGGTGCCATCGGTCAAGATTTTAGCAATCAGCCCCAGCATTTT. This encodes CASSRGAIGQDFSNQPQHF.

This clonotype was counted ten times or more. V is TRBV7-2 and J is TRBJ2-5; 9 bases map to TRBD1. CDR1 and CDR2 (germline): SGHTA, FQGNSA. J lost 4 bases, V lost 5 bases, and 8 bases had no gene match. The CDR3 covers 15 residues. CDR3 residues: CASSVQGAWRETQYF. In DNA, the CDR3 is TGTGCCAGCAGCGTACAGGGGGCATGGCGAGAGACCCAGTACTTC.

This chain links TRBV3-1 with TRBJ2-2, with D possibly matching TRBD2 (6 bases). Germline-derived CDR1 and CDR2 are LGHDT and YNNKEL (reference sequence). The CDR3 runs to 15 residues. V was shortened by 0 bases and J by 7 bases, with 12 bases between the two germline ends. CDR3 amino acids: CASSQEKWGDGELFF. DNA for the CDR3: TGTGCCAGCAGCCAAGAGAAATGGGGGGACGGGGAGCTGTTTTTT.

This clonotype turned up a few times. The chain is built from TRBV19 and TRBJ2-7; D is perhaps TRBD1 (5 bases). V was trimmed by 6 bases and J by 2 bases, leaving 11 bases between them. Germline-derived CDR1 and CDR2 are LNHDA and SQIVND (reference sequence). The CDR3 runs 13 residues. The CDR3 loop is CASSNTGTYEQYF. The CDR3 DNA reads as TGTGCCAGTAGCAACACAGGTACCTACGAGCAGTACTTC.

This clonotype was picked up many times. The chain has TRBV20-1 and TRBJ2-7; 10 nucleotides align to TRBD1. This CDR3 has 13 residues. Germline V gene sequence: CDR1 DFQATT, CDR2 SNEGSKA (reference sequence). Trimming cost V 6 bases and J 4 bases; bases outside gene matches: 6. The CDR3 DNA reads TGCAGTGCCCCGGGACAGGGGAGGTACGAGCAGTACTTC. As protein: CSAPGQGRYEQYF.

This clonotype was seen repeatedly, ten times or more. The chain recombines TRBV6-1 with TRBJ2-7; the D gene could be TRBD1 or TRBD2 (6 bases each). The V end lost 3 bases, the J end lost 0 bases, and 12 bases lay between the germline ends. The CDR3 extends over 15 amino acids. The germline gives CDR1 MNHNS, CDR2 SASEGT. Written as DNA, the CDR3 is TGTGCCAGCAGTGATCATTGGGGGGCCTCCTACGAGCAGTACTTC. This translates into CASSDHWGASYEQYF.

This sequence joins TRBV7-3 and TRBJ2-2; TRBD2 might be the D (5 bases). Germline V gene lookup returns CDR1 SGHTA and CDR2 FQGTGA. The CDR3 has 14 residues. V was cut by 11 bases and J by 2 bases, with 15 bases left in between. CDR3 sequence reads: CAWSTASNTGELFF. CDR3 bases: TGTGCCTGGAGTACGGCTAGCAACACCGGGGAGCTGTTTTTT.

V usage is TRBV2 and J usage is TRBJ2-7; D may be TRBD1 or TRBD2 (5 bases each). The V end was cut by 5 bases, the J end by 1 base, with 15 bases between. This CDR3 has 15 amino acids. Germline values: CDR1 SNHLY, CDR2 FYNNEI. This chain's CDR3 is CASSREGQLSYEQYF. CDR3 in DNA: TGTGCCAGCAGTAGAGAGGGGCAGTTATCCTACGAGCAGTACTTC.

This clonotype was counted ten times or more. The chain has TRBV7-9 and TRBJ2-7, with 9 bases fitting TRBD2. This CDR3 spans 15 amino acids. V trimming: 5 bases; J trimming: 2 bases; junction bases outside the gene matches: 7. Per germline, CDR1 SEHNR and CDR2 FQNEAQ (reference sequence). The CDR3 here is CASSPASGRTYEQYF. Here the CDR3 DNA reads TGTGCCAGCAGCCCTGCCAGCGGGAGGACCTACGAGCAGTACTTC. The full variable domain, rest sourced from reference TRBV7-9 and TRBJ2-7, is DTGVSQNPRHKITKRGQNVTFRCDPISEHNRLYWYRQTLGQGPEFLTYFQNEAQLEKSRLLSDRFSAERPKGSFSTLEIQRTEQGDSAMYLCASSPASGRTYEQYFGPGTRLTVT.